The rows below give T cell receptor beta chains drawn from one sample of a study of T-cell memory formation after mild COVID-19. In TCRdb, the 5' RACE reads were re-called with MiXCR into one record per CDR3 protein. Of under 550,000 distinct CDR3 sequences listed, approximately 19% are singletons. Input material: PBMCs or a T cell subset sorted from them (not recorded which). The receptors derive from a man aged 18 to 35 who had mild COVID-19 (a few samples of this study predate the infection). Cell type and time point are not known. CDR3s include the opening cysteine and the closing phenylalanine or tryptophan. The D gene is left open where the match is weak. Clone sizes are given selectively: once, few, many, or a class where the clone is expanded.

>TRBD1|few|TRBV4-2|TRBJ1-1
CASSQVVTGGETEAFF
TGTGCCAGCAGCCAAGTTGTGACAGGGGGCGAGACTGAAGCTTTCTTT
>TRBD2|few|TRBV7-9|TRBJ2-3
CASSVVTSEITDTQYF
TGTGCCAGCAGCGTAGTTACTAGCGAAATCACAGATACGCAGTATTTT
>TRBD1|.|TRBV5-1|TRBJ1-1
CASVNTGTGFENTEAFF
TGCGCCAGCGTTAATACCGGGACAGGGTTCGAAAACACTGAAGCTTTCTTT
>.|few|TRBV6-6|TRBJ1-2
CASTLGNYGYTF
TGTGCCAGCACTCTGGGGAACTATGGCTACACCTTC
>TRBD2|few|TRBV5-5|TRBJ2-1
CASSLLGLAGGLDEQFF
TGTGCCAGCAGCTTGCTTGGACTAGCGGGGGGGCTGGATGAGCAGTTCTTC
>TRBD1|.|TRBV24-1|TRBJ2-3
CATSGDSSTDTQYF
TGTGCCACCAGTGGGGACAGTAGCACAGATACGCAGTATTTT
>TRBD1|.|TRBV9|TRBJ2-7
CASSAGDRVRYEQYF
TGTGCCAGCAGCGCAGGCGACAGGGTGAGGTACGAGCAGTACTTC
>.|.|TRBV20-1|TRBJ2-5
CSASGRETQYF
TGCAGTGCTAGCGGTCGGGAGACCCAGTACTTC
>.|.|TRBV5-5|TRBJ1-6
CASSLGSGYSPLHF
TGTGCCAGCAGCTTGGGTTCAGGTTATTCACCCCTCCACTTT
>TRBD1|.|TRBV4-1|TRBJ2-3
CASSQTGTGIADTQYF
TGCGCCAGCAGCCAGACCGGGACAGGGATAGCAGATACGCAGTATTTT
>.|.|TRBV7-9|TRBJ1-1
CASSFVGTEALF
TGTGCCAGCAGCTTCGTAGGGACTGAAGCTTTATTT
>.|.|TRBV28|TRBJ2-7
CASAGVTSYEQYF
TGTGCCAGCGCTGGTGTCACCTCCTACGAGCAGTACTTC
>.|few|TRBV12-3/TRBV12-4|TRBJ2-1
CASRGGSYNEQFF
TGTGCCAGCAGGGGGGGCAGCTACAATGAGCAGTTCTTC
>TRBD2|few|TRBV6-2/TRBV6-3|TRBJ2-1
CASSRGLAGDNEQFF
TGTGCCAGCAGCCGGGGACTAGCGGGGGACAATGAGCAGTTCTTC
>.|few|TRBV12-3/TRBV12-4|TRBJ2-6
CASSFEGLGANVLTF
TGTGCCAGCAGTTTTGAGGGGCTTGGGGCCAACGTCCTGACTTTC
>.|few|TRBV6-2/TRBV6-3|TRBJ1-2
CASSYFKDGARGYTF
TGTGCCAGCAGTTACTTTAAGGACGGAGCTCGGGGCTACACCTTC
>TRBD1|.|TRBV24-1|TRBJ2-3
CATSDQTGGSTDTQYF
TGTGCCACCAGTGACCAGACAGGGGGATCCACAGATACGCAGTATTTT
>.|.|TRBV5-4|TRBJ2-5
CASSLGGLQTQYF
TGTGCCAGCAGCTTGGGGGGTTTACAGACCCAGTACTTC
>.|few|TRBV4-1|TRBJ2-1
CASSPMGLNEQFF
TGCGCCAGCAGCCCAATGGGACTCAATGAGCAGTTCTTC
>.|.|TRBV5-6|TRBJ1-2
CASSLYETANYGYTF
TGTGCCAGCAGCTTATACGAGACAGCTAACTATGGCTACACCTTC
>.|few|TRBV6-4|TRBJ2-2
CATLDGGYRELFF
TGTGCCACCCTGGATGGGGGCTACCGGGAGCTGTTTTTT
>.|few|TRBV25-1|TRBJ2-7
CASSDPGAGGTYEQYF
TGTGCCAGCAGTGACCCGGGGGCAGGGGGTACCTACGAGCAGTACTTC
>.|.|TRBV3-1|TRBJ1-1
CASSPRGPHTEAFF
TGTGCCAGCAGCCCGCGAGGGCCCCACACTGAAGCTTTCTTT
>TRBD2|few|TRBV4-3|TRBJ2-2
CASSQDWRGTGELFF
TGCGCCAGCAGCCAAGATTGGCGGGGGACCGGGGAGCTGTTTTTT
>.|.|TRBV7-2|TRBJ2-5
CASSQAETQYF
TGTGCCAGCAGCCAGGCGGAGACCCAGTACTTC
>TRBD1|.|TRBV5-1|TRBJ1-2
CASSPPTGDYGYTF
TGCGCCAGCAGCCCCCCGACAGGGGACTATGGCTACACCTTC
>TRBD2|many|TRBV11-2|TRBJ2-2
CASSSGLAGGTGELFF
TGTGCCAGCAGCTCCGGACTAGCGGGGGGCACCGGGGAGCTGTTTTTT
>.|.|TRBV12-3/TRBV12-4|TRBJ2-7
CASSGGTFNEQYF
TGTGCCAGCAGTGGCGGGACCTTTAACGAGCAGTACTTC
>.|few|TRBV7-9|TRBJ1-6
CASSRLINSPLHF
TGTGCCAGCAGCCGACTTATTAATTCACCCCTCCACTTT
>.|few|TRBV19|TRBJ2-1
CATAWASYNEQFF
TGTGCCACCGCTTGGGCGTCCTACAATGAGCAGTTCTTC
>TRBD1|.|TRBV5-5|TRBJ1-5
CASSFGDRGVPRNQPQHF
TGTGCCAGCAGCTTTGGGGACAGGGGTGTACCTCGCAATCAGCCCCAGCATTTT
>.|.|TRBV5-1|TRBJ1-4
CASSLGWANEKLFF
TGCGCCAGCAGCTTGGGGTGGGCTAATGAAAAACTGTTTTTT
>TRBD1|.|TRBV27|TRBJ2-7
CASTTGPPSYEQYF
TGTGCCAGCACGACAGGGCCTCCTTCCTACGAGCAGTACTTC
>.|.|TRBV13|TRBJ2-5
CARGETQYF
TGTGCCAGGGGGGAGACCCAGTACTTC
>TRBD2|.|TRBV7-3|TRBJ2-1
CASSFGGGVDEQFF
TGTGCCAGCAGCTTTGGCGGGGGGGTTGATGAGCAGTTCTTC
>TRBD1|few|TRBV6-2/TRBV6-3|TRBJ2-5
CASRKQGAETQYF
TGTGCCAGCAGAAAACAGGGGGCAGAGACCCAGTACTTC
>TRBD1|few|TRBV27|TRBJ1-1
CASSIDRGNTEAFF
TGTGCCAGCAGTATAGACAGGGGAAACACTGAAGCTTTCTTT
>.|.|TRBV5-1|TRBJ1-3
CASSRGTAGNTIYF
TGCGCCAGCAGCAGAGGGACGGCTGGAAACACCATATATTTT
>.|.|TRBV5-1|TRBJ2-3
CASSFAQGDTQYF
TGCGCCAGCAGCTTCGCGCAGGGAGATACGCAGTATTTT
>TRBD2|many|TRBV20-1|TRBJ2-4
CSARNPRGGYGNIQYF
TGCAGTGCAAGAAACCCACGGGGGGGTTATGGAAACATTCAGTACTTC
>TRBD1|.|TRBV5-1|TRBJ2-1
CASRPIGTGYNEQFF
TGCGCCAGCAGACCTATCGGGACAGGCTACAATGAGCAGTTCTTC
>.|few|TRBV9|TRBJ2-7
CASSVGGLNYEQYF
TGTGCCAGCAGCGTAGGGGGGCTCAACTACGAGCAGTACTTC
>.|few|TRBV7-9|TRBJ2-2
CASSQKDGGADTGELFF
TGTGCCAGCAGCCAAAAAGATGGGGGCGCGGACACCGGGGAGCTGTTTTTT
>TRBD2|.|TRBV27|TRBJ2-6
CASVEWGGSLSSGANVLTF
TGTGCCAGCGTCGAGTGGGGAGGGAGCCTTAGCTCTGGGGCCAACGTCCTGACTTTC
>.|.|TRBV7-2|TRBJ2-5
CASSLSAGETQYF
TGTGCCAGCAGCTTAAGCGCCGGTGAGACCCAGTACTTC
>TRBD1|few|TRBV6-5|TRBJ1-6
CASRGQGVIGGPLHF
TGTGCCAGCAGGGGACAGGGAGTTATAGGTGGACCCCTCCACTTT
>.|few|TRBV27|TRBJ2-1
CASSTSVVWGTLLF
TGTGCCAGCAGTACCTCCGTCGTGTGGGGTACGCTGCTCTTC
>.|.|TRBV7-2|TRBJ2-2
CASSAPNTGELFF
TGTGCCAGCTCCGCCCCGAACACCGGGGAGCTGTTTTTT
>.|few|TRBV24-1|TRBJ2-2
CATSDFPGENGELFF
TGTGCCACCAGTGATTTCCCGGGGGAAAACGGGGAGCTGTTTTTT
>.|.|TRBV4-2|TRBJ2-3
CASSHPPTEYLGDTQYF
TGTGCCAGCAGCCATCCCCCGACGGAGTACCTAGGGGATACGCAGTATTTT
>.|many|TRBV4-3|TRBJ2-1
CASSQARPNEQFF
TGCGCCAGCAGCCAAGCCCGCCCGAATGAGCAGTTCTTC
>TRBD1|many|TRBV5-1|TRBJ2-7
CASSFPGQSYEQYF
TGTGCCAGCAGTTTCCCGGGACAGTCTTACGAGCAGTACTTC
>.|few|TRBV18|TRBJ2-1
CASSPNWEYNEQFF
TGTGCCAGCTCACCAAATTGGGAATACAATGAGCAGTTCTTC
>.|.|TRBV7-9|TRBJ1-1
CASSFGQQGGHTEAFF
TGTGCCAGCAGCTTTGGGCAGCAAGGAGGGCACACTGAAGCTTTCTTT
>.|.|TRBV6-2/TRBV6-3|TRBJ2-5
CASSSPGERIQETQYF
TGTGCCAGCAGTTCTCCGGGGGAACGGATCCAAGAGACCCAGTACTTC
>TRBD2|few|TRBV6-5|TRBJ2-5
CASSYSPGGPKTQYF
TGTGCCAGCAGTTACTCGCCGGGGGGGCCTAAGACCCAGTACTTC
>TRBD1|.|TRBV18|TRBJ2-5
CASSPMNADRVRGTQYF
TGTGCCAGCTCACCGATGAACGCTGACAGGGTCCGGGGGACCCAGTACTTC
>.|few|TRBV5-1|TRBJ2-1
CASSPKDQSSYNEQFF
TGCGCCAGCAGCCCAAAGGACCAGAGCTCCTACAATGAGCAGTTCTTC
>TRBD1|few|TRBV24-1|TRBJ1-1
CATTSSGGTEAFF
TGTGCCACCACGAGTTCAGGGGGGACTGAAGCTTTCTTT
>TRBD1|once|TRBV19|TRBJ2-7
CASSNPGGAYEQYF
TGTGCCAGTAGTAACCCAGGGGGTGCCTACGAGCAGTACTTC